Shown below are 10 T cell receptor beta chains from a single sample sequenced in a study of OX40 agonist ivuxolimab in advanced cancers. Some clones are missing from TCRdb's copy, which holds only in-frame ones; the method was immunoSEQ multiplex PCR. The table lists about 74,000 clones, roughly 82% of them singletons. The material sequenced was CD4+ or CD8+ T cells sorted from blood, taken in a trial of the OX40 agonist ivuxolimab. These receptors were collected from an adult with an advanced solid tumor such as melanoma, head and neck, liver or kidney cancer.

Worth noting for this clone: The sample holds other DNA sequences that translate to the same CDR3. J is TRBJ2-7 and V is TRBV7-6, with D perhaps TRBD1 or TRBD2 (6 bases each). Germline CDR1 reads SGHVS; CDR2 reads FNYEAQ. The V end was cut by 5 bases, the J end by 1 base, with 21 bases between. This CDR3 region has 17 residues. This chain's CDR3 is CASSRIQGGGSSYEQYF. CDR3 DNA sequence: TGTGCCAGCAGCCGGATCCAAGGGGGAGGAAGTTCCTACGAGCAGTACTTC.

This clone was found once. The genes are TRBV2 and TRBJ2-7, with TRBD1 as a possible D gene (6 bases). Per germline, CDR1 SNHLY and CDR2 FYNNEI. The germline V and J ends were trimmed by 6 bases and 3 bases, with 12 bases remaining between them. This CDR3 is 13 amino acids long. The CDR3 loop reads CASRRQVIYEQYF. The CDR3 DNA follows: TGTGCCAGCAGGCGACAGGTTATCTACGAGCAGTACTTC.

The genes are TRBV6-5 and TRBJ1-1; 9 nucleotides match TRBD1. Germline V CDR1 and CDR2: MNHEY, SVGAGI. The CDR3 spans 15 residues. V gave up 6 bases and J gave up 1 base; unmatched junction bases: 6. The CDR3 loop is CASSPDRGSNTEAFF. CDR3 nucleotides: TGTGCCAGCAGCCCGGACAGGGGATCGAACACTGAAGCTTTCTTT.

The chain has TRBV19 and TRBJ1-6, with D unresolved. V lost 6 bases to trimming and J lost 0 bases, with 12 bases between them. Germline V CDR1 and CDR2: LNHDA, SQIVND (reference sequence). The CDR3 covers 16 residues. CDR3 amino acids: CASRAGYSSYNSPLHF. The CDR3 DNA reads TGTGCCAGTAGGGCGGGCTATAGCTCCTATAATTCACCCCTCCACTTT.

This chain uses TRBV6-1 with TRBJ2-3; D is uncertain. The CDR3 extends over 12 amino acids. Trimming stripped 6 bases from V and 0 bases from J, with 4 bases between. Germline assignment: CDR1 MNHNS and CDR2 SASEGT. For the CDR3, the DNA is TGTGCCAGCAGAAAAAGCACAGATACGCAGTATTTT. Protein: CASRKSTDTQYF.

The chain couples TRBV28 to TRBJ1-2; weak D call: TRBD1 (5 bases). The germline V and J ends were trimmed by 5 bases and 8 bases, with 21 bases remaining between them. Germline CDR1 is MDHEN and CDR2 is SYDVKM. The CDR3 loop spans 15 amino acids. The CDR3 loop is CASSTSGLAYGGYTF. In DNA, the CDR3 is TGTGCCAGCAGTACCTCAGGGTTAGCATACGGAGGCTACACCTTC.

The V gene is TRBV9, the J gene TRBJ2-6, with D perhaps given as TRBD1 or TRBD2 (5 bases each). The CDR3 length is 18 residues. Germline V gives CDR1 SGDLS, CDR2 YYNGEE. The V end lost 0 bases, the J end lost 0 bases, and 13 bases lay between the germline ends. CDR3 nucleotides: TGTGCCAGCAGCGTAGGGGGCGGGCAGACCTCTGGGGCCAACGTCCTGACTTTC. This encodes CASSVGGGQTSGANVLTF.

This sequence joins TRBV11-3 and TRBJ1-1; D may be TRBD1 (6 bases). Germline CDR1 reads SGHNT; CDR2 reads YENEEA. Between the trimmed V and J ends, which lost 6 bases and 5 bases, there was a span of 16 bases. This CDR3 spans 14 amino acids. The CDR3 DNA reads TGTGCCAGCAGTCTCAGGGACACTGGGACTGAAGCTTTCTTT. Encoded protein: CASSLRDTGTEAFF.

The chain recombines TRBV6-1 with TRBJ2-3, with 7 bases fitting TRBD1. Per the germline V gene, CDR1 is MNHNS and CDR2 is SASEGT. The CDR3 sequence is 17 residues long. The V segment lost 4 bases and the J segment 5 bases; nucleotides outside the gene matches: 15. The CDR3 protein is CASSGDSPLPSGDTQYF. CDR3 DNA sequence: TGTGCCAGCAGTGGGGACAGCCCTCTTCCCAGTGGAGATACGCAGTATTTT.

The chain joins TRBV7-8 to TRBJ2-1; D remains unclear. The CDR3 contains 12 residues. Germline CDR1 is SGHVS and CDR2 is FQNEAQ. V was shortened by 4 bases and J by 10 bases, with 11 bases between the two germline ends. The CDR3 region has the DNA TGTGCCAGCAGCTCCGCTGTTGGGGAGCAGTTCTTC. It is translated as CASSSAVGEQFF.